The T cell receptor (beta chain) under discussion was sequenced for a study of CD8 T cells in Susac syndrome. The multiple sclerosis controls were treatment-naive patients, and their relapsing-remitting disease was stable or active. TEMRA cells were FACS-enriched, and CD8+ and CD4+ T cells were isolated negatively. CDR1 and CDR2 (germline): MDHEN, SYDVKM. The ends were cut back, 6 bases at V and 3 bases at J, with 24 bases in the middle. There are 18 residues in the CDR3. The authors reverse transcribed about 0.5 to 1 ug RNA with random hexamers. Coverage of TCR beta CDR3 amplification by immunoSEQ multiplex PCR extended to 54 Vbeta and 13 Jbeta. MiXCR, run by TCRdb on the immunoSEQ multiplex PCR reads, gives a single entry per CDR3 protein. The sample carries approximately 300,000 distinct CDR3 sequences, 65% to 90% recorded once.

Source material: CD8+ T cells from PBMCs. This chain connects TRBV28 to TRBJ2-1, with D perhaps matching TRBD1 or TRBD2 (5 bases each). The sequence was obtained from a human donor with multiple sclerosis. The CDR3 spells CASSPRPGTAELYNEQFF. In nucleotides, the CDR3 is TGTGCCAGCAGCCCCCGCCCCGGGACGGCTGAGCTCTACAATGAGCAGTTCTTC.